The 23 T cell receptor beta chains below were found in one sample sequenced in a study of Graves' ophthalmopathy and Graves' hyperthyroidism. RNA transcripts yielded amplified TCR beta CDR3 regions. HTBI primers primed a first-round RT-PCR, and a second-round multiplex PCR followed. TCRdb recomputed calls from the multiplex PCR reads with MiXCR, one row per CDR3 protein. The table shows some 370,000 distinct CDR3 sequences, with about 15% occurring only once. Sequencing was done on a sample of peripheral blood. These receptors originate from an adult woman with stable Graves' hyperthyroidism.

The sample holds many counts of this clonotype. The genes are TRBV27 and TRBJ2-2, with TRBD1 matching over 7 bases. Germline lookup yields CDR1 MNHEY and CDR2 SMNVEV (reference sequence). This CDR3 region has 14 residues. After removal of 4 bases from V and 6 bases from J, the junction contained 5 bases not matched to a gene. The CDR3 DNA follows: TGTGCCAGCAGTTGGGACAGTCCTTCCGGGGAGCTGTTTTTT. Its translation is CASSWDSPSGELFF.

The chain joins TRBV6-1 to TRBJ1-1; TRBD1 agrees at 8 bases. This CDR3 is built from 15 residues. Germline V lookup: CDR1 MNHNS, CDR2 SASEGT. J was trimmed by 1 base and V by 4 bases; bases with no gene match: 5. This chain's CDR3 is CASSGRTGRNTEAFF. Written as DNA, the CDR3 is TGTGCCAGCAGTGGACGGACAGGGAGGAACACTGAAGCTTTCTTT.

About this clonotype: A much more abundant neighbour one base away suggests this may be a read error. In DNA form, the CDR3 reads TGCAGTGCTTTGAGACAGATTACCTACGAGCAGTACTTC. Its protein product is CSALRQITYEQYF. The chain recombines TRBV20-1 with TRBJ2-7; D may be TRBD1 (5 bases). Looked up from germline, CDR1 is DFQATT and CDR2 is SNEGSKA (reference sequence). CDR3 length: 13 amino acids. Between the trimmed V and J ends, which lost 5 bases and 2 bases, there was a span of 13 bases.

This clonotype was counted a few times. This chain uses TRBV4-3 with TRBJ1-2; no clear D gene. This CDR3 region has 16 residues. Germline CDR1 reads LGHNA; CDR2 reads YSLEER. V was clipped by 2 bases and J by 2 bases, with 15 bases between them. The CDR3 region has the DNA TGCGCCAGCAGCCAACAGGTGGCAGGAGAAAACTATGGCTACACCTTC. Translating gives CASSQQVAGENYGYTF.

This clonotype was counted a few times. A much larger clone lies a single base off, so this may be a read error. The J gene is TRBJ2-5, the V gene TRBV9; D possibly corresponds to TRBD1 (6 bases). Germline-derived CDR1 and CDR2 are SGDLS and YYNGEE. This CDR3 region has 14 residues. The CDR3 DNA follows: TGTGCCAGCAGCGCCGGACAGATCCAAGAGACCAAGTACTTC. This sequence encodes CASSAGQIQETKYF.

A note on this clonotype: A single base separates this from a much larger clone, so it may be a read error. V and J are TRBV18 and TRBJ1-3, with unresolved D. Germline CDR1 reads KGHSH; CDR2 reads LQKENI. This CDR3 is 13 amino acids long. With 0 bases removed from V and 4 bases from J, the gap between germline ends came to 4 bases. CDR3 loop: CASSPPAGNTIYF. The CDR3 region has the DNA TGTGCCAGCTCACCACCGGCCGGAAACACCATATATTTT. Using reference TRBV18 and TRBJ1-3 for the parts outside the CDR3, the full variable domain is NAGVMQNPRHLVRRRGQEARLRCSPMKGHSHVYWYRQLPEEGLKFMVYLQKENIIDESGMPKERFSAEFPKEGPSILRIQQVVRGDSAAYFCASSPPAGNTIYFGEGSWLTVV.

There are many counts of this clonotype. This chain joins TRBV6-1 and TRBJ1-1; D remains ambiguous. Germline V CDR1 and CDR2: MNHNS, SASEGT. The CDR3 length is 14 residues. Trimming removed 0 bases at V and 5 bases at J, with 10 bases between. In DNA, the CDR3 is TGTGCCAGCAGTGAAGCGCTAGGGATTACTGAAGCTTTCTTT. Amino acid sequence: CASSEALGITEAFF.

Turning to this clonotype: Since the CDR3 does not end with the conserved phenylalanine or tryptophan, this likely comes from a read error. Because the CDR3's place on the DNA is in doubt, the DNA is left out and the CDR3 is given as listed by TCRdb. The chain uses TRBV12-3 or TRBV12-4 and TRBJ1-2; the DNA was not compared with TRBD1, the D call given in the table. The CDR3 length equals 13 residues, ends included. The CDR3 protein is CASSNGTGGGYSV.

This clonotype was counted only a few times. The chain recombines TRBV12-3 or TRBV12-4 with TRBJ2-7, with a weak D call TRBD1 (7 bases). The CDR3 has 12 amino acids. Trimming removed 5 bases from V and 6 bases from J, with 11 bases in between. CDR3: CASSRQGGEQYF. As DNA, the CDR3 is TGTGCCAGCAGTCGACAGGGAGGCGAGCAGTACTTC.

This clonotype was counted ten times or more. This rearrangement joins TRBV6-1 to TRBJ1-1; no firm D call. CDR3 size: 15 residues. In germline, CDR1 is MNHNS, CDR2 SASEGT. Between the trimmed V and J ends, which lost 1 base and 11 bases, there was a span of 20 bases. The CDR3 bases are TGTGCCAGCAGTGAAGAGAGTCAGGTTTGGCGTGGGGCTTTCTTT. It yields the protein CASSEESQVWRGAFF.

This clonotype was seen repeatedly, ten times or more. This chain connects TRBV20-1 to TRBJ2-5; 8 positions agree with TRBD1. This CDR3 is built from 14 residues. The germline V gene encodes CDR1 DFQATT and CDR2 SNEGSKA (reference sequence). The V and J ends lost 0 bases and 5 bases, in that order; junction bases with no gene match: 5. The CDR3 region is CSARDGQGSETQYF. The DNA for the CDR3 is TGCAGTGCTAGAGACGGACAGGGCTCCGAGACCCAGTACTTC.

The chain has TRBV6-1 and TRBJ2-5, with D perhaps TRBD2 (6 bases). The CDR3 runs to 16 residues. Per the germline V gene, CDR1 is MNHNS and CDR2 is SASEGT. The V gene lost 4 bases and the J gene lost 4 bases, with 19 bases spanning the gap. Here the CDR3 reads CASSVGPGLGGETQYF. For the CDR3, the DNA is TGTGCCAGCAGTGTCGGACCGGGCCTGGGGGGAGAGACCCAGTACTTC.

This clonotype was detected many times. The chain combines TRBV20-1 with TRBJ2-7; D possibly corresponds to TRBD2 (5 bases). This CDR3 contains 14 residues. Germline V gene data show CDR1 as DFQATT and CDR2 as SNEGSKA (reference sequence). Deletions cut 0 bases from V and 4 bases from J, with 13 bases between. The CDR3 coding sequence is TGCAGTGCTAGAGATTTAGGACTTAATTACGAGCAGTACTTC. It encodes CSARDLGLNYEQYF.

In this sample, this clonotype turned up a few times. In DNA, the CDR3 is TGTGCCAGCAGCCCCCGGACTAGCGGGAGTAACGAGCAGTACTTC. Protein: CASSPRTSGSNEQYF. The chain recombines TRBV5-4 with TRBJ2-7; 13 bases align to TRBD2. CDR3 size: 15 residues. The V gene's germline CDR1 is SGHNT and CDR2 YYREEE (reference sequence). The V segment lost 4 bases and the J segment 5 bases; nucleotides outside the gene matches: 6.

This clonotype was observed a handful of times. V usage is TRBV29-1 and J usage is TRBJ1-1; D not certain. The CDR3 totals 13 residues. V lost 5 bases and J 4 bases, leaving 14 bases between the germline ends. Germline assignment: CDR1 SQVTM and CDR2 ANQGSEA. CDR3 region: CSVLGLRGTEAFF. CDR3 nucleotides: TGCAGCGTTCTCGGGTTGCGGGGCACTGAAGCTTTCTTT.

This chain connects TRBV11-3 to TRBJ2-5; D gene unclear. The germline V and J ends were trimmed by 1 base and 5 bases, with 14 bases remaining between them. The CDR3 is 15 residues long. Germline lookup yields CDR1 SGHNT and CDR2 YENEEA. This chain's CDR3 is CASSLVGIQGETQYF. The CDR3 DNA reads TGTGCCAGCAGCTTAGTGGGCATTCAAGGGGAGACCCAGTACTTC.

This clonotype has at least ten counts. In DNA, the CDR3 is TGTGCCAGCAGCTTATACGGCGGGACAATGGACACCGGGGAGCTGTTTTTT. Translation: CASSLYGGTMDTGELFF. The chain carries TRBV7-3 and TRBJ2-2; D is perhaps TRBD1 or TRBD2 (6 bases each). V was trimmed by 2 bases and J by 3 bases, leaving 16 bases between them. Germline V gene data show CDR1 as SGHTA and CDR2 as FQGTGA. This CDR3 region has 17 residues.

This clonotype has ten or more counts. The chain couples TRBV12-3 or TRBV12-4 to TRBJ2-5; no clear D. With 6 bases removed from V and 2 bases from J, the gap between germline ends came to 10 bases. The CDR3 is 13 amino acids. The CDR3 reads CASSFDRQETQYF. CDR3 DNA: TGTGCCAGCAGCTTCGACCGTCAAGAGACCCAGTACTTC.

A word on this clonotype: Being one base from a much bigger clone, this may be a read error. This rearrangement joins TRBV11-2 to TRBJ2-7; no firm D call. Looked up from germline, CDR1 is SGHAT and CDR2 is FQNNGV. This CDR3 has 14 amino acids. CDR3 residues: CSSSLEHRSYEQYF. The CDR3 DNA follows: TGTTCCAGCAGCTTAGAGCATCGCTCCTACGAGCAGTACTTC.

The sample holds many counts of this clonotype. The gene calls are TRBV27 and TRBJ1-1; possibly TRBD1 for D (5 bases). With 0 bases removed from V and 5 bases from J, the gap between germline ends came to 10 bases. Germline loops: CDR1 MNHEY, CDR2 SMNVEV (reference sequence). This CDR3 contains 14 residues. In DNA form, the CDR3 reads TGTGCCAGCAGTTTATCCTACAGGAATACTGAAGCTTTCTTT. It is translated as CASSLSYRNTEAFF.

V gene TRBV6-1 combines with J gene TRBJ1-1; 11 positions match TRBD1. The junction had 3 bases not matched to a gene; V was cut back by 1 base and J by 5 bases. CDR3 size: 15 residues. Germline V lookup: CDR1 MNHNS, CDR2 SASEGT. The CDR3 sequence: CASSEEGTGGTEAFF. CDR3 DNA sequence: TGTGCCAGCAGTGAAGAAGGGACAGGGGGGACTGAAGCTTTCTTT.

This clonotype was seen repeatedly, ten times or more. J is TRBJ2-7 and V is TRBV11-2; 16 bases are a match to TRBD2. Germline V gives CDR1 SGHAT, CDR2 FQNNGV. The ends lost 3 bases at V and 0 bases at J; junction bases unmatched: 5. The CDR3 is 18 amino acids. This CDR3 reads CASSLTGTSGRASYEQYF. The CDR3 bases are TGTGCCAGCAGCTTGACGGGGACTAGCGGGAGGGCCTCCTACGAGCAGTACTTC.

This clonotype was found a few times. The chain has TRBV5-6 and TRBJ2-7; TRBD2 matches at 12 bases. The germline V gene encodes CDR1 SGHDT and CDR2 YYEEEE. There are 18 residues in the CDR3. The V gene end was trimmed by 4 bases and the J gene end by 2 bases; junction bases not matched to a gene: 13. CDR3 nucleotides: TGTGCCAGCAGCACACTAGCGGGAGGTCGAGTTAATACCTACGAGCAGTACTTC. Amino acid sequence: CASSTLAGGRVNTYEQYF. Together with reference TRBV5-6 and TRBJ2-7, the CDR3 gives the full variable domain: DAGVTQSPTHLIKTRGQQVTLRCSPKSGHDTVSWYQQALGQGPQFIFQYYEEEERQRGNFPDRFSGHQFPNYSSELNVNALLLGDSALYLCASSTLAGGRVNTYEQYFGPGTRLTVT.